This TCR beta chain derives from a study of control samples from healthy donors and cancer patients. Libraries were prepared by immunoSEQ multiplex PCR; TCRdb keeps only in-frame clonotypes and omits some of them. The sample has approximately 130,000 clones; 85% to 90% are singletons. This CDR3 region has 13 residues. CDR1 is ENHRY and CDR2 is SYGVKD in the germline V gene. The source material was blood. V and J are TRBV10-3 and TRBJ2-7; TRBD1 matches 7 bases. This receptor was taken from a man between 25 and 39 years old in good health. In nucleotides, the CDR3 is TGTGCCATCAGTGATGTCCCACAGGGGCCGCGAATCGTC. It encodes CAISDVPQGPRIV.